This entry features one T cell receptor beta chain sequence. CDR1 is ENHRY and CDR2 is SYGVKD in the germline V gene. With 4 bases clipped from V and 5 bases from J, the junction kept 9 bases outside the gene matches. This CDR3 is 16 amino acids long. The data were taken from a study of T cells in Graves' hyperthyroidism and ophthalmopathy. Uncontrolled infection, other autoimmune disease, pregnancy or lactation disqualified patients from enrolment. TCR beta CDR3 regions were amplified from RNA. Using the HTBI primer set, a first-round RT-PCR was run on the TCR CDR3. TCRdb re-analysed the multiplex PCR reads in MiXCR, keeping a single row per CDR3 protein. This sample has under 70,000 distinct CDR3 sequences; roughly 58% occur once, and the top ten carry 2.5% to 3.5%.

This TCR was recovered from an older woman with Graves' ophthalmopathy. J is TRBJ2-3 and V is TRBV10-3; TRBD2 matches at 10 bases. Sequencing was done on a sample of blood. CDR3 sequence reads: CAISGSSGSQQDTQYF. The CDR3 DNA sequence: TGTGCCATCAGTGGGTCTAGCGGGAGTCAGCAAGATACGCAGTATTTT.